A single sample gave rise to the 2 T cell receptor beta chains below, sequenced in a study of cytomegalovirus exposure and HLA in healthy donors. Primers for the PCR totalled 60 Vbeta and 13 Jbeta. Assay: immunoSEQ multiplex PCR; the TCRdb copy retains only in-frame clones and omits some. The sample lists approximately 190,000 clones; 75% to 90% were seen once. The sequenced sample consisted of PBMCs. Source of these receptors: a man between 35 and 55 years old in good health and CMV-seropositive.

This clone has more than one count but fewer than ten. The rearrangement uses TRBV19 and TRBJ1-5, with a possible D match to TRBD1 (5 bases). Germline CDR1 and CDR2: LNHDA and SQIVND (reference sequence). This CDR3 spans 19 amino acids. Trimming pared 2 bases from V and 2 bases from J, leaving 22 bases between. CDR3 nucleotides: TGTGCCAGTAGTATATGGAGGGACCGAAATATCGGGGGCAATCAGCCCCAGCATTTT. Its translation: CASSIWRDRNIGGNQPQHF.

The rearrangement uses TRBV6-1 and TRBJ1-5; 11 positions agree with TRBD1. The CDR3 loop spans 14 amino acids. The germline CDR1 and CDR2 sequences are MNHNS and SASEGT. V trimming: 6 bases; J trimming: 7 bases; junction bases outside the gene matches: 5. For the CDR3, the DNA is TGTGCCAGCAGCGAAAGGACAGGGGGCCAGCCCCAGCATTTT. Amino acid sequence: CASSERTGGQPQHF.